This TCR beta chain was sequenced for a study of T cells after yellow fever vaccination. General study findings and limits: Only a minor proportion of clonotypes was detected across both CD4 and CD8 compartments. Abundant bulk-derived clonotypes could contaminate FACS-sorted repertoires.

For TCR, cDNA came from 5'RACE template switching, which added a universal primer site and UMIs. Each CDR3 protein gets one entry after TCRdb re-called the 5' RACE reads with MiXCR. The repertoire holds 250,000 to 350,000 distinct CDR3 sequences, with 6.8% as singletons. This clonotype appeared a few times. The antigen remains unidentified. Germline V gene data show CDR1 as MNHEY and CDR2 as SMNVEV (reference sequence). The length of the CDR3 is 17 residues. The V and J ends lost 3 bases and 0 bases respectively, with 15 bases between them. The sequence came from a man aged 18 to 35 who received the YFV17D yellow fever vaccine. The sample in question was PBMCs, obtained roughly 46 days after the first yellow fever vaccination. V and J are TRBV27 and TRBJ1-3, with a possible D match to TRBD1 (5 bases). This chain's CDR3 is CASSLGPSPGSGNTIYF. In nucleotides, the CDR3 is TGTGCCAGCAGTTTGGGGCCATCGCCGGGCTCTGGAAACACCATATATTTT.